This T cell receptor (beta chain) emerged from a study of blood T cells in healthy people across ages. This clonotype was seen at least ten times. Its specificity is not known. General study findings and limits: There was a strong correlation between TCR beta diversity and naive T cell percentage.

Using a J-beta primer mix together with a sample-barcoded 5' primer, a second PCR was run for about 6 to 11 cycles. Via MiXCR, TCRdb re-called the 5' RACE reads, giving one row per CDR3 protein. Of 800,000 to 950,000 distinct CDR3 sequences listed, under 35% are singletons. Germline loops: CDR1 MGHRA, CDR2 YSYEKL. The CDR3 spans 16 residues. V lost 1 base and J lost 1; bases outside the gene matches: 4. This sample also belongs to another study, concerning T cells of mothers and their children.

The rearrangement links TRBV4-1 to TRBJ2-1, with 7 bases that match TRBD1. This sequence was found in a woman aged 40 to 50 in good health. The sample consisted of blood. The CDR3 DNA sequence: TGCGCCAGCAGCCAAGCAGACAGGGAGTCCTACAATGAGCAGTTCTTC. Amino acids: CASSQADRESYNEQFF.